The entry that follows covers one T cell receptor beta chain sequence. Its antigen is unknown. These data belong to a study of T cell responses to AZD1222 COVID-19 vaccine. Notes on the study in general: Repertoire collection took place solely once the T cell response had peaked.

Libraries were prepared by immunoSEQ multiplex PCR; TCRdb keeps only in-frame clonotypes and omits some of them. The data hold tens of thousands of clones, with about nine tenths observed a single time. After removal of 5 bases from V and 0 bases from J, the junction contained 8 bases not matched to a gene. Germline lookup yields CDR1 LGHNA and CDR2 YNFKEQ. The length of the CDR3 is 17 residues. The receptor's source is an adult in good health. The material was peripheral blood, obtained on day 0 of AZD1222 vaccination. The genes are TRBV4-2 and TRBJ2-3, with TRBD2 matching over 10 bases. The CDR3 loop is CASSLIGLAESTDTQYF. For the CDR3, the DNA is TGTGCCAGCAGCTTAATAGGACTAGCGGAAAGCACAGATACGCAGTATTTT.